The clone carrying this T cell receptor (beta chain) came up a few times. No antigen is known for it. These data belong to a study of chemoradiotherapy in HPV16-positive cancers. Overall study: Candidate HPV-specific clones and shared TCR motifs came from a couple of HPV16-positive patients.

TCRdb keeps only in-frame clones here, not all; method: immunoSEQ multiplex PCR. This table holds around 14,000 clones, around 72% found once. General study findings and limits: For HPV16-positive patients, expanding HPV-responsive T cells associated with longer recurrence-free survival. Candidate HPV-specific clones and E7-related TCR motifs grew in tumor during treatment.

Over chemoradiotherapy, repertoires were sampled more than once. After removal of 0 bases from V and 10 bases from J, the junction contained 2 bases not matched to a gene. This CDR3 is 12 amino acids long. Germline V gene lookup returns CDR1 SGHDN and CDR2 FVKESK. Collection took place from a patient who underwent chemoradiotherapy. This clonotype originated in a human donor with HPV-associated anogenital cancer. The rearrangement links TRBV14 to TRBJ1-1, with 7 bases that match TRBD1. CDR3 sequence: CASSQDNRGAFF. CDR3 in DNA: TGTGCCAGCAGCCAAGATAACAGGGGAGCTTTCTTT.